The clone carrying this T cell receptor beta chain was seen a few times. Its antigen remains unknown. Individuals who donated were healthy Caucasians from Russia aged roughly 6 to 100. The sample belongs to a study of blood T cells in healthy people across ages. Notes on the study in general: Naive CD4+ cell counts and diversity both ran higher in long-lived than in aged donors. Per million T cells, TCR beta diversity dropped roughly linearly as age increased. Using unsorted PBMCs precluded a conclusive naive versus antigen-experienced comparison.

Trimming left V 7 bases short and J 0 bases short, with 14 bases between. The germline V gene has CDR1 SNHLY and CDR2 FYNNEI. CDR3 size: 15 residues. Primed by a sample-barcoded 5' primer and a J-beta primer mix, a second PCR proceeded for about 6 to 11 cycles. One entry per CDR3 protein results from TCRdb running MiXCR on the 5' RACE reads. This sample has some 1.6 million distinct CDR3 sequences, with roughly 32% found just once. This TCR was sampled from a woman in her 30s in good health. The V and J genes are TRBV2 and TRBJ2-3, with D perhaps TRBD2 (6 bases). The source material was blood. The CDR3 nucleotides are TGTGCCAGCACTGAGGGACTTAGAAGCACAGATACGCAGTATTTT. It translates to CASTEGLRSTDTQYF.